The source of this T cell receptor beta chain is a study of tumor-infiltrating lymphocytes in primary liver carcinoma. CDR3 length: 13 residues. The germline gives CDR1 MDHEN, CDR2 SYDVKM. Trimming removed 5 bases at V and 7 bases at J, with 11 bases between. Joint extraction of RNA and DNA used roughly 17-32 mg of bulk tissue that was unsorted. Constant-region priming of approximately 0.55 ug total RNA yielded TCR beta cDNA. Slightly modified ARM-PCR with three nested multiplex PCR rounds yielded TCR beta libraries. It was with TRBV1-TRBV30 forward primers and a C-beta reverse primer that the first two PCR rounds were run, at approximately 10 cycles each. One entry per CDR3 protein, called by TCRdb with MiXCR from the multiplex PCR reads. The sample includes approximately 100,000 distinct CDR3 sequences, about 63% of them seen just once. This clonotype was counted between two and nine times.

The origin of this receptor is a woman aged 60-75 years with primary liver carcinoma and hepatitis B virus infection. Sequenced: liver tumor tissue from sampling region 2. Subset given: tumor region T2, inferior pole. The rearrangement uses TRBV28 and TRBJ2-2, with D possibly matching TRBD2 (5 bases). CDR3 DNA sequence: TGTGCCAGCAGTCTCGGACTTGTCGGGGAGCTGTTTTTT. Its translation: CASSLGLVGELFF.